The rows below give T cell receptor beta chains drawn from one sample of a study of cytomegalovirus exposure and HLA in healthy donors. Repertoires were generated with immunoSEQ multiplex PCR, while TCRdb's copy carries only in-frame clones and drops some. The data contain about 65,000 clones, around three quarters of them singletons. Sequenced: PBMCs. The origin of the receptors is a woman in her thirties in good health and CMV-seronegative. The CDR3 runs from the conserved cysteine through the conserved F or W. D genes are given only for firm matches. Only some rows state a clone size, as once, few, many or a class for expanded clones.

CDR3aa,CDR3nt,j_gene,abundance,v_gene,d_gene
CASHLRNRNTEAFF,TGTGCCAGCCACCTCAGAAACAGGAACACTGAAGCTTTCTTT,TRBJ1-1,once,TRBV2,NA
CASTSGQGSGNEQFF,TGTGCCAGCACCTCAGGACAGGGCTCCGGGAATGAGCAGTTCTTC,TRBJ2-1,NA,TRBV6-1,TRBD1
CAEGTVNTGELFF,TGTGCCGAAGGGACAGTTAACACCGGGGAGCTGTTTTTT,TRBJ2-2,NA,TRBV6-1,TRBD1
CASSLAGWTDTQYF,TGTGCCAGCAGTTTAGCGGGTTGGACAGATACGCAGTATTTT,TRBJ2-3,NA,TRBV27,NA
CAWSVSGGQPQHF,TGTGCCTGGAGTGTTTCTGGCGGTCAGCCCCAGCATTTT,TRBJ1-5,NA,TRBV30,NA
CASITGGYAGELFF,TGTGCCAGCATAACGGGGGGGTACGCCGGGGAGCTGTTTTTT,TRBJ2-2,NA,TRBV6-1,TRBD2
CASAHSSAGAFF,TGTGCCAGCGCGCACTCCTCAGCGGGAGCTTTCTTT,TRBJ1-1,NA,TRBV6-5,NA
CAWSVAGSNQPQHF,TGTGCCTGGAGTGTAGCAGGTAGCAATCAGCCCCAGCATTTT,TRBJ1-5,NA,TRBV30,NA
CASSWRGEAFF,TGCGCCAGCAGCTGGCGGGGCGAAGCTTTCTTT,TRBJ1-1,few,TRBV5-1,NA
CAWGPGQGLVNTEAFF,TGTGCCTGGGGCCCGGGACAGGGGCTTGTGAACACTGAAGCTTTCTTT,TRBJ1-1,NA,TRBV30,TRBD1
CAWSPRGGRNTGELFF,TGTGCCTGGAGTCCTAGGGGGGGGAGGAACACCGGGGAGCTGTTTTTT,TRBJ2-2,NA,TRBV30,NA
CASSHSGQFGSQPQHF,TGTGCCAGCAGCCATTCGGGACAGTTCGGGAGCCAGCCCCAGCATTTT,TRBJ1-5,NA,TRBV5-5,TRBD1
CSAKQGYEQYF,TGCAGTGCAAAACAGGGCTACGAGCAGTACTTC,TRBJ2-7,NA,TRBV20-1,NA
CASTDERGGYNEQFF,TGTGCCAGCACTGATGAGCGGGGGGGTTACAATGAGCAGTTCTTC,TRBJ2-1,NA,TRBV28,TRBD2
CASSLAGLDREAEAFF,TGTGCCAGCAGCTTGGCCGGGTTGGACAGAGAGGCTGAAGCTTTCTTT,TRBJ1-1,NA,TRBV5-4,NA
CAWSVGGGTDTQYF,TGTGCCTGGAGTGTGGGGGGGGGCACAGATACGCAGTATTTT,TRBJ2-3,NA,TRBV30,TRBD2
CARKLDRQCYYEQYF,TGTGCCAGGAAATTGGACAGACAGTGCTACTACGAGCAGTACTTC,TRBJ2-7,NA,TRBV6-4,NA
CASSQLQGGQGHYEQFF,TGCGCCAGCAGCCAACTCCAAGGGGGACAGGGGCATTATGAGCAGTTCTTC,TRBJ2-1,NA,TRBV4-1,TRBD1
CASRETSRYNEQFF,TGTGCCAGCAGAGAGACTAGCCGATACAATGAGCAGTTCTTC,TRBJ2-1,NA,TRBV25-1,TRBD2
CASSPEGPDQPQHF,TGTGCCAGCAGCCCCGAGGGCCCTGATCAGCCCCAGCATTTT,TRBJ1-5,NA,TRBV7-9,NA
CASSSAGGGYNSPLHF,TGTGCCAGCAGTTCCGCAGGGGGAGGATATAATTCACCCCTCCACTTT,TRBJ1-6,NA,TRBV28,TRBD1
CASSQGEGRTAEAFF,TGTGCCAGCAGCCAAGGAGAGGGCAGGACGGCTGAAGCTTTCTTT,TRBJ1-1,NA,TRBV4-2,NA
CASSAIWGPQHF,TGTGCCAGCAGTGCCATTTGGGGCCCCCAGCATTTT,TRBJ1-5,few,TRBV6-5,NA
CASNPGLASGTDTQYF,TGTGCCAGCAACCCGGGACTAGCGTCGGGCACAGATACGCAGTATTTT,TRBJ2-3,NA,TRBV4-2,TRBD2
CASRRKRQETQYF,TGTGCCAGCAGACGCAAACGGCAAGAGACCCAGTACTTC,TRBJ2-5,NA,TRBV28,NA
CASSLDPGYQPQHF,TGCGCCAGCAGCTTGGATCCAGGGTATCAGCCCCAGCATTTT,TRBJ1-5,NA,TRBV5-1,NA
CASSPPGLLNEKLFF,TGCGCCAGCAGCCCGCCGGGACTCCTTAATGAAAAACTGTTTTTT,TRBJ1-4,NA,TRBV4-1,NA
CASSQEWRLAGAADTQYF,TGCGCCAGCAGCCAAGAGTGGAGACTAGCGGGAGCGGCAGATACGCAGTATTTT,TRBJ2-3,NA,TRBV4-3,TRBD2
CASSQDSGSGNTIYF,TGCGCCAGCAGCCAAGATAGTGGCTCTGGAAACACCATATATTTT,TRBJ1-3,NA,TRBV4-3,NA